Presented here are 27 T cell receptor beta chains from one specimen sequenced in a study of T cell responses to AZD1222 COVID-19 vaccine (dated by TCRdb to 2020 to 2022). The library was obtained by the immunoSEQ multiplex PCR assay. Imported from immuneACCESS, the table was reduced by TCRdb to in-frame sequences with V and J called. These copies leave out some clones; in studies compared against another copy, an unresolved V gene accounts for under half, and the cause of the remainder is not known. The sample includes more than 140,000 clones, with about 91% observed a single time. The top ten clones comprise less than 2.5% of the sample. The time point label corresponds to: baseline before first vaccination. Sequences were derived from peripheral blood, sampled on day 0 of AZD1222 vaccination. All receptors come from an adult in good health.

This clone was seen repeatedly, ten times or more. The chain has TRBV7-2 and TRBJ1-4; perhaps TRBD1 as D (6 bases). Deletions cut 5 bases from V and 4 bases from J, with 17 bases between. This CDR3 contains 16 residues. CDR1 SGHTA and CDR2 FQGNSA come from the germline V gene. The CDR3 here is CASSPTPRGHNEKLFF. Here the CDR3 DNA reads TGTGCCAGCAGCCCTACTCCCAGGGGCCATAATGAAAAACTGTTTTTT.

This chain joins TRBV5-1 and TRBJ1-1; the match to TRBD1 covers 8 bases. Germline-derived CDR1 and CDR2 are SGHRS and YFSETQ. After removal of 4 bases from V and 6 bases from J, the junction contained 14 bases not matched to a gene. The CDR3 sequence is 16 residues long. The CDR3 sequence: CASSPGTGRASSEAFF. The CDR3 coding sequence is TGCGCCAGCAGCCCTGGGACAGGACGGGCCTCATCTGAAGCTTTCTTT.

The CDR3 loop reads CAVSTGNTEAFF. The CDR3 DNA reads as TGTGCCGTAAGTACAGGGAACACTGAAGCTTTCTTT. V usage is TRBV19 and J usage is TRBJ1-1; D may be TRBD1 (5 bases). Germline loops: CDR1 LNHDA, CDR2 SQIVND (reference sequence). The CDR3 sequence is 12 residues long. Trimming left V 11 bases short and J 1 base short, with 11 bases between.

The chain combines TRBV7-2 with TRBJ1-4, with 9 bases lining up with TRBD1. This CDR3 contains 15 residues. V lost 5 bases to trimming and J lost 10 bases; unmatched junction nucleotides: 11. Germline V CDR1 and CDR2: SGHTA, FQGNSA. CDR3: CASSPPGQGRRKLFF. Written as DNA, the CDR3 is TGTGCCAGCAGCCCCCCGGGACAGGGCCGTCGAAAACTGTTTTTT. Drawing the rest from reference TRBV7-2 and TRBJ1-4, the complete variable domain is GAGVSQSPSNKVTEKGKDVELRCDPISGHTALYWYRQSLGQGLEFLIYFQGNSAPDKSGLPSDRFSAERTGGSVSTLTIQRTQQEDSAVYLCASSPPGQGRRKLFFGSGTQLSVL.

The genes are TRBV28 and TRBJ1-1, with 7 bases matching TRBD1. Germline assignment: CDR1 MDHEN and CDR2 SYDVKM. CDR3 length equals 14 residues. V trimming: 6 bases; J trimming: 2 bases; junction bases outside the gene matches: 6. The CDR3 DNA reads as TGTGCCAGCAGACGTAACAGGGGTAACACTGAAGCTTTCTTT. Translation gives CASRRNRGNTEAFF. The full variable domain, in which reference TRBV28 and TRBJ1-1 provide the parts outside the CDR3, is DVKVTQSSRYLVKRTGEKVFLECVQDMDHENMFWYRQDPGLGLRLIYFSYDVKMKEKGDIPEGYSVSREKKERFSLILESASTNQTSMYLCASRRNRGNTEAFFGQGTRLTVV.

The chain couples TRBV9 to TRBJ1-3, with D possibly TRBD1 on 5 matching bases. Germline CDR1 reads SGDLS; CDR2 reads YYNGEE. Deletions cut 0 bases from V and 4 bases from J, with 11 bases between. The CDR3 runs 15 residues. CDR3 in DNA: TGTGCCAGCAGCGTAGCTGGGGGGTTCGGAAACACCATATATTTT. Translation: CASSVAGGFGNTIYF.

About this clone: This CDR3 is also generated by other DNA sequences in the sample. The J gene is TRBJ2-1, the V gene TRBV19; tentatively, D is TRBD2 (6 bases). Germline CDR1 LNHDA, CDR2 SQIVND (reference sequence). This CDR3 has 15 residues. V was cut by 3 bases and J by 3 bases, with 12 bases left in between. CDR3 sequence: CASSISGGDYNEQFF. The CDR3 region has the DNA TGTGCCAGTAGTATCTCTGGCGGGGACTACAATGAGCAGTTCTTC.

The CDR3 sequence is CASSFAGGTDTQYF. Written as DNA, the CDR3 is TGTGCCAGCAGTTTTGCGGGAGGCACAGATACGCAGTATTTT. The gene calls are TRBV28 and TRBJ2-3; 7 positions agree with TRBD2. From germline, CDR1 is MDHEN and CDR2 SYDVKM. The J segment lost 1 base and the V segment lost 3 bases, leaving 1 base of the junction unmatched. The CDR3 runs 14 residues.

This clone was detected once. The CDR3 nucleotides are TGTGCCAGTAGTACTACGGCAGACCACTATGGCTACACCTTC. Translation: CASSTTADHYGYTF. J is TRBJ1-2 and V is TRBV19; D remains ambiguous. Looked up from germline, CDR1 is LNHDA and CDR2 is SQIVND (reference sequence). The CDR3 contains 14 residues. Trimming stripped 4 bases from V and 3 bases from J, with 12 bases between.

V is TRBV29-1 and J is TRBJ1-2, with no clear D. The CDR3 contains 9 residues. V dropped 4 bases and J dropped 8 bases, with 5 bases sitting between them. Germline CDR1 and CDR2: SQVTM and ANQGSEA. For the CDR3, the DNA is TGCAGCGTTGGAGAGGGCTACACCTTC. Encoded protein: CSVGEGYTF.

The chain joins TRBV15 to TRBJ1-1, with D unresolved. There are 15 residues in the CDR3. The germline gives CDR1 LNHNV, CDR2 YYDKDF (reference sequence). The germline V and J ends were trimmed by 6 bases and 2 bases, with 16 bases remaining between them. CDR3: CATSIRWGSNTEAFF. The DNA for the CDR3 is TGTGCCACCAGTATCCGGTGGGGTAGCAACACTGAAGCTTTCTTT.

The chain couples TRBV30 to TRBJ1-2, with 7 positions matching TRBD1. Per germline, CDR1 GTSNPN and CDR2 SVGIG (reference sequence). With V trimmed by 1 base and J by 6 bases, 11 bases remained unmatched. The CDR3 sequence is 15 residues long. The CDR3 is CAWSEIPRQGNGYTF. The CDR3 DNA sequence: TGTGCCTGGAGTGAGATCCCTCGACAGGGCAATGGCTACACCTTC.

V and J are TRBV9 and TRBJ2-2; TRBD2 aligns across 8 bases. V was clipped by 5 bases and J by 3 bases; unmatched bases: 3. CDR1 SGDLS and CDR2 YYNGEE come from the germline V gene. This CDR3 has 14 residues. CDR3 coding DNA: TGTGCCAGCAGTGGCGGGAGGTACACCGGGGAGCTGTTTTTT. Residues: CASSGGRYTGELFF.

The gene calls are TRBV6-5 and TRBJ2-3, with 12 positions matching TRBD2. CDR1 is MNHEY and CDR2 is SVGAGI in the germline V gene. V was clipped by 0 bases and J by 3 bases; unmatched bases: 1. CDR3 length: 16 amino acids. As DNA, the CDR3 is TGTGCCAGCAGTTACTCTACTAGCGGGAGGACAGATACGCAGTATTTT. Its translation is CASSYSTSGRTDTQYF.

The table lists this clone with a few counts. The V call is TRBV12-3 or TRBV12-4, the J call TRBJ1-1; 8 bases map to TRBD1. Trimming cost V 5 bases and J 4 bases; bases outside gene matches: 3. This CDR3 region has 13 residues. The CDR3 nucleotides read TGTGCCAGCAGTCGGACAGGGTTCACTGAAGCTTTCTTT. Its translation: CASSRTGFTEAFF.

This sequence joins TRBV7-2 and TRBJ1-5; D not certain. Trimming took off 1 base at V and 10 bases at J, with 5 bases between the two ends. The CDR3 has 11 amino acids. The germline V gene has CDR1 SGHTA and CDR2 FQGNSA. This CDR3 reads CASSLDGPQHF. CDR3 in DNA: TGTGCCAGCAGCTTAGATGGACCCCAGCATTTT.

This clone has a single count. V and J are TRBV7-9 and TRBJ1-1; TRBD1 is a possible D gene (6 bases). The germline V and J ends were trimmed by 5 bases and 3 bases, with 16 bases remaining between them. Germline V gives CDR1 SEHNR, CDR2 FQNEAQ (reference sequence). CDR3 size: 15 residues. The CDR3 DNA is TGTGCCAGCAGCCCGAAGACAGGCTGGGACACTGAAGCTTTCTTT. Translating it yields CASSPKTGWDTEAFF.

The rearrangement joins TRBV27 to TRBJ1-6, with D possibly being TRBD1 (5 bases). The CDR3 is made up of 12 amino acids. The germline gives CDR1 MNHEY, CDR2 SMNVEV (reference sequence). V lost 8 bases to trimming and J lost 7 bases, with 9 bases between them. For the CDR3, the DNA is TGTGCCAGCCGACAGAAGAATTCACCCCTCCACTTT. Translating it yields CASRQKNSPLHF.

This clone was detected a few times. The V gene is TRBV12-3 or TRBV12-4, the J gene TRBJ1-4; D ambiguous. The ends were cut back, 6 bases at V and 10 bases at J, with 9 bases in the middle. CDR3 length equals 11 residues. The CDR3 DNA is TGTGCCAGCAGCCTAGTAGGAAAACTGTTTTTT. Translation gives CASSLVGKLFF.

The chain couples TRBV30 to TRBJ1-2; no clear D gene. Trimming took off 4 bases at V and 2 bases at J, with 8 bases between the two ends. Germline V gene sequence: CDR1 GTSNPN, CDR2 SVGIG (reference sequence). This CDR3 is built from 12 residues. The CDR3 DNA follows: TGTGCCTGGAAGCACACAAACTATGGCTACACCTTC. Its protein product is CAWKHTNYGYTF.

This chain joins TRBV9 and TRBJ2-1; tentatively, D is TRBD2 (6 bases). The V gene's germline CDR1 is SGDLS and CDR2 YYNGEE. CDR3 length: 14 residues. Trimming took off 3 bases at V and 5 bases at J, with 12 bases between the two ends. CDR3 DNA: TGTGCCAGCAGCGCCGGGACTGGTCACAATGAGCAGTTCTTC. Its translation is CASSAGTGHNEQFF.

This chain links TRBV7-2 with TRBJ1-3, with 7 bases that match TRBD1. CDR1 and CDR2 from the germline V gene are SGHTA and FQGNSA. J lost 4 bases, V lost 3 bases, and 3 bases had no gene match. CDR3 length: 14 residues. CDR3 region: CASSFYRGGNTIYF. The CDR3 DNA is TGTGCCAGCAGCTTTTACAGGGGAGGAAACACCATATATTTT.

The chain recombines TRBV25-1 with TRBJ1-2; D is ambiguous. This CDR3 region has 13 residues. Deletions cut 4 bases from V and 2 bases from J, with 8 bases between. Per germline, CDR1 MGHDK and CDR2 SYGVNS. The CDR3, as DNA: TGTGCCAGCAGTGCGGGAGCAAACTATGGCTACACCTTC. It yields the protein CASSAGANYGYTF.

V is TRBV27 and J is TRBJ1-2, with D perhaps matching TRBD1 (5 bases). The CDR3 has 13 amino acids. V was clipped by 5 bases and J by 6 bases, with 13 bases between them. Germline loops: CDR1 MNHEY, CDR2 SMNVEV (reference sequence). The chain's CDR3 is CASSPPPGDGYTF. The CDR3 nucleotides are TGTGCCAGCAGTCCTCCTCCGGGGGATGGCTACACCTTC.

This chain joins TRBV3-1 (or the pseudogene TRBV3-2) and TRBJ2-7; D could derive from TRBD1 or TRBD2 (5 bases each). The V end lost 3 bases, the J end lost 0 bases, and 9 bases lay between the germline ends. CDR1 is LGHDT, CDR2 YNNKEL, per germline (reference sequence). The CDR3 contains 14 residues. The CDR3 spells CASSQGRSSYEQYF. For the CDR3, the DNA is TGTGCCAGCAGCCAGGGACGCAGCTCCTACGAGCAGTACTTC.

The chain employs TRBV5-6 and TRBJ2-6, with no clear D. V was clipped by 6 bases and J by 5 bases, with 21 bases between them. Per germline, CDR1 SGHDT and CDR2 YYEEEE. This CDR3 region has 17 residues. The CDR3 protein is CASNCGNSHNRANVLTF. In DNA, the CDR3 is TGTGCCAGCAACTGTGGCAATAGTCACAATCGGGCCAACGTCCTGACTTTC.

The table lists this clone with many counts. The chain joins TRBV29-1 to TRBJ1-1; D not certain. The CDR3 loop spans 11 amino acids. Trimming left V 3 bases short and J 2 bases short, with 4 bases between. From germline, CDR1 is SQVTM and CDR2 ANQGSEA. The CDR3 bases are TGCAGCGTTGAGGACAACACTGAAGCTTTCTTT. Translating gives CSVEDNTEAFF.